Following are 4 T cell receptor beta chains from one sample sequenced in a study of CD8+ T cells in alopecia areata. After isolation, RNA underwent reverse transcription to generate cDNA as the sequencing template. Repertoires were generated with immunoSEQ multiplex PCR, while TCRdb's copy carries only in-frame clones and drops some. The sample includes tens of thousands of clones, approximately 60% of them seen just once. Sequencing was performed on CD8+ T cells sorted from blood, taken at week 0. The origin of the receptors is a human donor with alopecia areata.

By share of the sample, this clone is medium-sized. V gene TRBV4-3 combines with J gene TRBJ2-5; 13 nucleotides align to TRBD2. There are 18 residues in the CDR3. The germline V gene encodes CDR1 LGHNA and CDR2 YSLEER. Unmatched junction bases numbered 5, after V lost 0 bases and J lost 1 base. The CDR3, as DNA: TGCGCCAGCAGCCAAGATATGGGGACTAGCGGGGCCCAAGAGACCCAGTACTTC. Its protein product is CASSQDMGTSGAQETQYF.

About this clone itself: The sample carries other DNA sequences with the same CDR3. This chain links TRBV9 with TRBJ2-7; perhaps TRBD1 as D (5 bases). Trimming shortened V by 0 bases and J by 6 bases, and 10 bases separated the two germline ends. The CDR3 consists of 13 residues. Germline CDR1 and CDR2: SGDLS and YYNGEE. This CDR3 reads CASSVGQGGEQYF. The CDR3 DNA is TGTGCCAGCAGCGTAGGGCAGGGCGGCGAGCAGTACTTC.

The CDR3 nucleotides read TGTGCCAGCAGCTCCCATGGGGGGGAAAATTCACCCCTCCACTTT. Protein sequence: CASSSHGGENSPLHF. The rearrangement joins TRBV7-9 to TRBJ1-6; D is possibly TRBD1 (5 bases). V was trimmed by 4 bases and J by 7 bases, leaving 14 bases between them. The CDR3 totals 15 residues. Germline V gene data show CDR1 as SEHNR and CDR2 as FQNEAQ (reference sequence).

The rearrangement joins TRBV7-6 to TRBJ2-3, with D possibly matching TRBD1 (6 bases). The CDR3 contains 14 residues. V was cut by 5 bases and J by 9 bases, with 18 bases left in between. Per the germline V gene, CDR1 is SGHVS and CDR2 is FNYEAQ. The CDR3 reads CASSPDRMGVTQYF. The CDR3 DNA sequence: TGTGCCAGCAGCCCAGACAGGATGGGGGTCACGCAGTATTTT.